A single sample gave rise to the 22 T cell receptor beta chains below, sequenced in a study of CD8 T cells in ankylosing spondylitis. From the 5' RACE reads, TCRdb called clonotypes with MiXCR, one entry per CDR3 protein. The repertoire has roughly 90,000 distinct CDR3 sequences, about 8.3% of them found once; the top ten carry 9.5% to 10%. Sequenced sample: blood, either unsorted or a sorted T cell fraction (not recorded which). The receptors stem from a male donor with ankylosing spondylitis or in good health (not recorded which).

In this sample, this clonotype turned up many times. The chain uses TRBV25-1 and TRBJ2-1; D possibly matches TRBD1 or TRBD2 (5 bases each). V shed 3 bases and J shed 5 bases, with 17 bases lying between them. There are 16 residues in the CDR3. The germline gives CDR1 MGHDK, CDR2 SYGVNS. As DNA, the CDR3 is TGTGCCAGCAGTGACTACGGGACGACCCTACACAATGAGCAGTTCTTC. Translated, it gives CASSDYGTTLHNEQFF.

This rearrangement joins TRBV5-1 to TRBJ1-5; 7 bases match TRBD1. The closer fit of TRBJ2-3 to the DNA end suggests the J call may be wrong. This CDR3 comprises 17 residues. CDR1 and CDR2 from the germline V gene are SGHRS and YFSETQ. The CDR3 protein is CASTEAPIQGVNQPQYF. CDR3 sequence (DNA): TGCGCCAGCACCGAGGCTCCCATTCAGGGGGTCAATCAGCCCCAGTATTTT.

In its sample, this clonotype was seen many times. The gene calls are TRBV3-1 and TRBJ1-1; possibly TRBD1 for D (6 bases). The CDR3 is made up of 15 amino acids. Trimming stripped 5 bases from V and 0 bases from J, with 13 bases between. Per germline, CDR1 LGHDT and CDR2 YNNKEL (reference sequence). CDR3: CASSARDNMNTEAFF. CDR3 coding DNA: TGTGCCAGCAGCGCCCGGGACAACATGAACACTGAAGCTTTCTTT.

This clonotype was seen ten or more times. The CDR3 sequence is CASSLQETDTQYF. The CDR3 nucleotides are TGTGCCAGCAGTCTACAGGAAACAGATACGCAGTATTTT. This rearrangement joins TRBV12-3 or TRBV12-4 to TRBJ2-3, with D perhaps TRBD1 (5 bases). The CDR3 runs to 13 residues. The ends were cut back, 5 bases at V and 3 bases at J, with 9 bases in the middle.

J is TRBJ1-5 and V is TRBV2, with D possibly being TRBD1 (5 bases). The CDR3 sequence is 15 residues long. Germline values: CDR1 SNHLY, CDR2 FYNNEI. V was clipped by 3 bases and J by 5 bases, with 14 bases between them. The CDR3 is CASSDSRDIDQPQHF. CDR3 in DNA: TGTGCCAGCAGTGACAGCAGGGATATTGATCAGCCCCAGCATTTT. The full variable domain, rest sourced from reference TRBV2 and TRBJ1-5, is EPEVTQTPSHQVTQMGQEVILRCVPISNHLYFYWYRQILGQKVEFLVSFYNNEISEKSEIFDDQFSVERPDGSNFTLKIRSTKLEDSAMYFCASSDSRDIDQPQHFGDGTRLSIL.

This clonotype was picked up many times. The V gene is TRBV19, the J gene TRBJ2-5; D is perhaps TRBD2 (5 bases). Trimming cost V 4 bases and J 1 base, with 16 bases left between them. Germline-derived CDR1 and CDR2 are LNHDA and SQIVND (reference sequence). The CDR3 spans 16 residues. This CDR3 reads CASSSQDLTLQETQYF. CDR3 sequence (DNA): TGTGCCAGTAGTAGCCAGGACTTGACCCTCCAAGAGACCCAGTACTTC.

The rearrangement uses TRBV3-1 and TRBJ2-1; 7 bases line up with TRBD1. Trimming at V came to 8 bases and at J to 0 bases, leaving 4 bases not matched to a gene. Per germline, CDR1 LGHDT and CDR2 YNNKEL (reference sequence). The CDR3 is 14 residues long. CDR3 residues: CASGDRASYNEQFF. The CDR3, as DNA: TGTGCCAGCGGCGACAGGGCCTCCTACAATGAGCAGTTCTTC.

In this sample, this clonotype turned up many times. One end of the junction does not line up with germline, which may come from a read error. V is TRBV11-2 and J is TRBJ2-2; D tentatively reads TRBD1 or TRBD2 (6 bases each). Germline V gene sequence: CDR1 SGHAT, CDR2 FQNNGV. CDR3 length: 14 residues. The CDR3 coding sequence is TGTGCCAGCAGTAGTTCTTGGGGGGCCGGGAAGCTGTTTTTT. It is translated as CASSSSWGAGKLFF.

The chain employs TRBV20-1 and TRBJ2-7; no firm D call. The CDR3 contains 13 residues. Trimming cost V 3 bases and J 3 bases, with 12 bases left between them. CDR1 DFQATT and CDR2 SNEGSKA come from the germline V gene (reference sequence). DNA of the CDR3: TGCAGTGCTAGTAAAACTGGTCACTACGAGCAGTACTTC. This translates into CSASKTGHYEQYF.

This clonotype was counted at least ten times. The rearrangement uses TRBV12-3 or TRBV12-4 and TRBJ1-1; the D is unclear. Trimming stripped 3 bases from V and 2 bases from J, with 13 bases between. The CDR3 has 15 amino acids. CDR3 amino acids: CASSLTPSGNTEAFF. For the CDR3, the DNA is TGTGCCAGCAGTTTGACCCCCTCGGGAAACACTGAAGCTTTCTTT.

The sample holds many counts of this clonotype. The chain combines TRBV7-9 with TRBJ2-3, with D perhaps matching TRBD1 or TRBD2 (5 bases each). V was cut by 2 bases and J by 0 bases, with 15 bases left in between. Germline V CDR1 and CDR2: SEHNR, FQNEAQ (reference sequence). The CDR3 loop spans 17 amino acids. The CDR3 DNA sequence: TGTGCCAGCAGCTTATCTCTCTCGGGGCTGAGCACAGATACGCAGTATTTT. This encodes CASSLSLSGLSTDTQYF.

Comments on this clonotype: At one boundary the junction diverges from the germline segment, which might be a read error. V usage is TRBV30 and J usage is TRBJ1-2; 9 bases align to TRBD1. The CDR3 is 14 amino acids. CDR1 and CDR2 (germline): GTSNPN, SVGIG (reference sequence). DNA of the CDR3: TGTACCTGGAGTAGGACAGGGGCGGACTATGGCTACACCTTC. Protein sequence: CTWSRTGADYGYTF.

This clonotype was seen many times. The chain has TRBV7-2 and TRBJ2-7; no clear D gene. The CDR3 extends over 17 amino acids. Germline V CDR1 and CDR2: SGHTA, FQGNSA. The V end was cut by 5 bases, the J end by 0 bases, with 20 bases between. Here the CDR3 reads CASSLLSLAVSSYEQYF. The CDR3 DNA follows: TGTGCCAGCAGCCTACTGAGTTTGGCGGTTAGCTCCTACGAGCAGTACTTC.

This clonotype was counted ten times or more. CDR3 sequence: CSASSDRVRDQPQHF. CDR3 nucleotides: TGCAGTGCTAGCTCCGACAGGGTAAGAGATCAGCCCCAGCATTTT. The gene calls are TRBV20-1 and TRBJ1-5, with 7 nucleotides matching TRBD1. CDR1 and CDR2 from the germline V gene are DFQATT and SNEGSKA (reference sequence). The CDR3 has 15 amino acids. With V trimmed by 3 bases and J by 5 bases, 10 bases remained unmatched.

This clonotype came up many times. The chain employs TRBV3-1 and TRBJ2-1; TRBD2 aligns across 9 bases. The J segment lost 6 bases and the V segment lost 2 bases, leaving 5 bases of the junction unmatched. This CDR3 is built from 15 residues. Per the germline V gene, CDR1 is LGHDT and CDR2 is YNNKEL (reference sequence). The CDR3 loop reads CASSQSGLAANEQFF. The CDR3 DNA reads as TGTGCCAGCAGCCAATCGGGACTAGCCGCCAATGAGCAGTTCTTC.

The chain has TRBV5-1 and TRBJ2-6; no reliable D call. Trimming cost V 4 bases and J 0 bases, with 5 bases left between them. Germline V lookup: CDR1 SGHRS, CDR2 YFSETQ. The CDR3 has 14 residues. The CDR3 DNA follows: TGCGCCAGCAGCGCAGTCTCTGGGGCCAACGTCCTGACTTTC. Its protein product is CASSAVSGANVLTF.

The J gene is TRBJ2-5, the V gene TRBV20-1, with D maybe TRBD2 (6 bases). This CDR3 contains 14 residues. Trimming cost V 0 bases and J 2 bases, with 10 bases left between them. The V gene's germline CDR1 is DFQATT and CDR2 SNEGSKA (reference sequence). The DNA of the CDR3 is TGCAGTGCTAGAGATCGCGCGGGGCAAGAGACCCAGTACTTC. Amino acid sequence: CSARDRAGQETQYF.

This clonotype was seen many times. The chain recombines TRBV11-3 with TRBJ2-7, with 14 bases fitting TRBD2. Losses at the gene ends were 3 bases for V and 1 base for J; bases not matched to a gene: 8. The CDR3 sequence is 18 residues long. Germline-derived CDR1 and CDR2 are SGHNT and YENEEA. Here the CDR3 reads CASSFRLAGGPKSYEQYF. In DNA, the CDR3 is TGTGCCAGCAGCTTCCGACTAGCGGGAGGGCCCAAATCCTACGAGCAGTACTTC.

This clonotype showed up just a few times. The chain links TRBV4-3 to TRBJ2-1; D is ambiguous. V gave up 3 bases and J gave up 0 bases, with 12 bases separating them. The CDR3 covers 16 residues. Per germline, CDR1 LGHNA and CDR2 YSLEER. Written as DNA, the CDR3 is TGCGCCAGCAGCCAGGTCATGAGGCGCTCCTACAATGAGCAGTTCTTC. Translated: CASSQVMRRSYNEQFF.

The sample holds many counts of this clonotype. V and J are TRBV25-1 and TRBJ2-1; D is possibly TRBD1 (5 bases). The CDR3 is made up of 15 amino acids. Trimming shortened V by 6 bases and J by 0 bases, and 12 bases separated the two germline ends. Germline V gene lookup returns CDR1 MGHDK and CDR2 SYGVNS. The CDR3 spells CASRQEPSSYNEQFF. CDR3 bases: TGTGCCAGCAGACAGGAGCCGAGCTCCTACAATGAGCAGTTCTTC.

This clonotype was seen ten or more times. The rearrangement uses TRBV6-1 and TRBJ1-3, with D perhaps TRBD1 (5 bases). Per the germline V gene, CDR1 is MNHNS and CDR2 is SASEGT. V was clipped by 5 bases and J by 0 bases, with 14 bases between them. The CDR3 runs 16 residues. CDR3 loop: CASSRGVRSSGNTIYF. DNA of the CDR3: TGTGCCAGCAGTCGAGGGGTCCGAAGCTCTGGAAACACCATATATTTT.

Ten or more counts support this clonotype. This rearrangement joins TRBV5-1 to TRBJ2-6; D may be TRBD1 (5 bases). Trimming took off 3 bases at V and 6 bases at J, with 10 bases between the two ends. CDR1 is SGHRS and CDR2 is YFSETQ in the germline V gene. This CDR3 is 14 amino acids long. CDR3 region: CASSSQGLANVLTF. The CDR3 DNA is TGCGCCAGCAGCTCTCAGGGTTTGGCCAACGTCCTGACTTTC.